The 10 T cell receptor beta chains given below trace back to one sample, sequenced in a study of identical twins. TCRdb re-called the 5' RACE reads through MiXCR, storing one row per CDR3 protein. The data hold some 20,000 distinct CDR3 sequences, with 69% observed a single time. Sequenced: memory (CD45RO+) T cells sorted from blood. All receptors come from a woman aged 18-29 years in good health. This table probably holds off-target reads from a library built for another chain.

This clonotype came up a few times. The V call is TRBV19, the J call TRBJ2-1, with 11 bases fitting TRBD2. V lost 6 bases and J lost 9; bases outside the gene matches: 16. This CDR3 spans 17 amino acids. Germline CDR1 LNHDA, CDR2 SQIVND (reference sequence). CDR3 protein: CASSEGERSGRASEQFF. CDR3 in DNA: TGTGCCAGTAGCGAAGGGGAGCGTAGCGGGAGGGCCTCTGAGCAGTTCTTC.

The CDR3 nucleotides are TGTGCCAGCAGCTTGGCGCCGAGGCAGGGGAGTAGCGGCTACACCTTC. Its translation: CASSLAPRQGSSGYTF. The chain recombines TRBV7-2 with TRBJ1-2; tentative D call: TRBD1 (6 bases). The CDR3 spans 16 residues. V was shortened by 3 bases and J by 8 bases, with 22 bases between the two germline ends. Germline CDR1 reads SGHTA; CDR2 reads FQGNSA.

This clonotype showed up just a few times. The chain couples TRBV6-2 or TRBV6-3 to TRBJ2-2; 8 positions match TRBD1. V was clipped by 5 bases and J by 1 base; unmatched bases: 3. The CDR3 runs 15 residues. The germline CDR1 and CDR2 sequences are MNHEY and SVGEGT. The DNA of the CDR3 is TGTGCCAGCAGTCCCGGGACAGGGAACACCGGGGAGCTGTTTTTT. Amino acid sequence: CASSPGTGNTGELFF.

The table lists this clonotype with a few counts. This chain joins TRBV29-1 and TRBJ2-7; 8 nucleotides line up with TRBD1. Per germline, CDR1 SQVTM and CDR2 ANQGSEA. With V trimmed by 7 bases and J by 5 bases, 7 bases remained unmatched. There are 12 residues in the CDR3. CDR3 protein: CSAGLTGDEQYF. CDR3 sequence (DNA): TGCAGCGCGGGATTGACAGGGGACGAGCAGTACTTC.

The chain is built from TRBV6-2 or TRBV6-3 and TRBJ2-7, with D possibly matching TRBD1 (7 bases). This CDR3 spans 15 amino acids. Germline V gives CDR1 MNHEY, CDR2 SVGEGT. V was clipped by 6 bases and J by 2 bases, with 17 bases between them. In DNA, the CDR3 is TGTGCCAGCAGCGGTAGGGGGGACAGCCCCTACGAGCAGTACTTC. Its protein product is CASSGRGDSPYEQYF.

The chain couples TRBV27 to TRBJ2-5; 8 nucleotides match TRBD1. The CDR3 totals 13 residues. The ends lost 6 bases at V and 4 bases at J; junction bases unmatched: 4. CDR1 and CDR2 from the germline V gene are MNHEY and SMNVEV (reference sequence). The CDR3: CASSIQGAETQYF. CDR3 in DNA: TGTGCCAGCAGCATCCAGGGGGCAGAGACCCAGTACTTC.

The chain is built from TRBV7-2 and TRBJ2-2; D is unresolved. CDR1 SGHTA and CDR2 FQGNSA come from the germline V gene. V lost 6 bases, J lost 6 bases, and 8 bases lay in between. This CDR3 contains 12 residues. The CDR3 DNA reads as TGTGCCAGCAGACGATCAGCCGGGGAGCTGTTTTTT. Translation gives CASRRSAGELFF.

The chain has TRBV20-1 and TRBJ2-7; D remains unclear. CDR1 and CDR2 from the germline V gene are DFQATT and SNEGSKA (reference sequence). This CDR3 region has 13 residues. Trimming removed 6 bases from V and 4 bases from J, with 16 bases in between. The DNA of the CDR3 is TGCAGTGCCAAAGGTACTTCTGAATACGAGCAGTACTTC. Protein sequence: CSAKGTSEYEQYF.

The chain uses TRBV7-3 and TRBJ2-7; possibly TRBD1 or TRBD2 for D (5 bases each). This CDR3 is 13 amino acids long. V lost 0 bases and J 3 bases, leaving 6 bases between the germline ends. Germline CDR1 and CDR2: SGHTA and FQGTGA. DNA for the CDR3: TGTGCCAGCAGCTTAACTGGGGGCTACGAGCAGTACTTC. This codes for CASSLTGGYEQYF.

V gene TRBV7-7 combines with J gene TRBJ2-2, with D perhaps TRBD2 (6 bases). The V gene's germline CDR1 is SSHAT and CDR2 FNYEAQ (reference sequence). CDR3 length: 16 amino acids. The germline V and J ends were trimmed by 6 bases and 4 bases, with 18 bases remaining between them. CDR3 in DNA: TGTGCCAGCAGTCAGACGGGAGTTCGGGGCACCGGGGAGCTGTTTTTT. Translated: CASSQTGVRGTGELFF.